The 32 T cell receptor beta chains reported below all come from one sample, sequenced in a study of T cell responses to AZD1222 COVID-19 vaccine. Method: immunoSEQ multiplex PCR; TCRdb's copy keeps in-frame clones and lacks some. The sample holds 140,000 to 150,000 clones, 93% seen once. Sequenced material: peripheral blood, taken on day 0 of AZD1222 vaccination. The source is an adult in good health.

The V call is TRBV28, the J call TRBJ1-3, with D perhaps TRBD1 (6 bases). V lost 6 bases, J lost 2 bases, and 11 bases lay in between. The CDR3 has 14 amino acids. Germline V gene data show CDR1 as MDHEN and CDR2 as SYDVKM. CDR3 loop: CASSDRFPGNTIYF. The CDR3 DNA reads TGTGCCAGCAGCGACAGGTTCCCTGGAAACACCATATATTTT.

The V and J genes are TRBV11-2 and TRBJ2-1; perhaps D is TRBD1 or TRBD2 (5 bases each). CDR1 is SGHAT and CDR2 is FQNNGV in the germline V gene. The CDR3 loop spans 16 amino acids. V lost 5 bases and J 5 bases, leaving 19 bases between the germline ends. CDR3 sequence: CASSPGPGKGDNEQFF. The CDR3 DNA reads as TGTGCCAGCAGCCCTGGCCCGGGGAAAGGGGACAATGAGCAGTTCTTC.

The chain uses TRBV15 and TRBJ1-6; 8 bases match TRBD1. CDR1 and CDR2 (germline): LNHNV, YYDKDF (reference sequence). The junction had 14 bases not matched to a gene; V was cut back by 4 bases and J by 9 bases. The CDR3 spans 17 residues. CDR3: CATSTSLGQGLLSPLHF. CDR3 sequence (DNA): TGTGCCACCAGCACTAGTTTAGGACAGGGTTTGCTTTCACCCCTCCACTTT.

This chain connects TRBV2 to TRBJ1-4; a possible D gene is TRBD1 (6 bases). V lost 4 bases and J 3 bases, leaving 12 bases between the germline ends. The length of the CDR3 is 15 residues. Germline values: CDR1 SNHLY, CDR2 FYNNEI. DNA of the CDR3: TGTGCCAGCAGTGTGAGACAGGCTTCTAATGAAAAACTGTTTTTT. Protein product: CASSVRQASNEKLFF.

This rearrangement joins TRBV29-1 to TRBJ1-2; 7 bases are a match to TRBD1. V lost 4 bases and J lost 2; bases outside the gene matches: 10. CDR1 and CDR2 (germline): SQVTM, ANQGSEA. This CDR3 has 15 residues. The CDR3 loop is CSVAGGRQGNYGYTF. Here the CDR3 DNA reads TGCAGCGTTGCCGGGGGGCGACAGGGAAACTATGGCTACACCTTC.

The rearrangement links TRBV5-4 to TRBJ1-5, with D perhaps TRBD1 (5 bases). This CDR3 spans 15 amino acids. Trimming removed 1 base at V and 7 bases at J, with 15 bases between. Germline V gene sequence: CDR1 SGHNT, CDR2 YYREEE (reference sequence). Here the CDR3 DNA reads TGTGCCAGCAGCTTGTTTGGCAGGGAGGAACAGCCCCAGCATTTT. Its protein is CASSLFGREEQPQHF.

This clone is a singleton in its sample. The chain recombines TRBV6-1 with TRBJ1-2; 7 bases are a match to TRBD1. V lost 0 bases to trimming and J lost 4 bases; unmatched junction nucleotides: 5. The CDR3 is made up of 15 amino acids. CDR1 is MNHNS, CDR2 SASEGT, per germline. The CDR3 sequence is CASSEAVAGGYGYTF. Here the CDR3 DNA reads TGTGCCAGCAGTGAAGCGGTGGCAGGGGGCTATGGCTACACCTTC.

The chain joins TRBV5-6 to TRBJ1-2; D is unresolved. V was cut by 0 bases and J by 8 bases, with 11 bases left in between. Germline CDR1 and CDR2: SGHDT and YYEEEE. The CDR3 extends over 13 amino acids. The CDR3 loop reads CASSLGGRGGYTF. As DNA, the CDR3 is TGTGCCAGCAGCTTGGGTGGTCGGGGAGGCTACACCTTC.

J is TRBJ1-2 and V is TRBV7-9; D unresolved. Trimming took off 5 bases at V and 2 bases at J, with 9 bases between the two ends. Germline CDR1 and CDR2: SEHNR and FQNEAQ (reference sequence). This CDR3 spans 13 amino acids. The CDR3 nucleotides are TGTGCCAGCAGCAAGGACGGAAACTATGGCTACACCTTC. Translation: CASSKDGNYGYTF.

The sample holds a few counts of this clone. The chain combines TRBV4-1 with TRBJ2-7; 10 nucleotides line up with TRBD2. CDR3 length: 20 amino acids. Germline V gene data show CDR1 as MGHRA and CDR2 as YSYEKL. The trim removed 3 bases at V and 4 bases at J, leaving 21 bases unmatched. CDR3 DNA sequence: TGCGCCAGCAGCCACCTCCCAAGGCTAGCGGGAGTTTTAGACCCATACGAGCAGTACTTC. Translated, it gives CASSHLPRLAGVLDPYEQYF.

The J gene is TRBJ2-3, the V gene TRBV30; 11 nucleotides align to TRBD2. Germline V gives CDR1 GTSNPN, CDR2 SVGIG (reference sequence). Trimming removed 0 bases from V and 4 bases from J; junction bases left unmatched: 0. The CDR3 is made up of 14 amino acids. CDR3 DNA sequence: TGTGCCTGGAGTGTACTAGCGGGAGCAGATACGCAGTATTTT. Translated, it gives CAWSVLAGADTQYF.

This chain joins TRBV27 and TRBJ1-6, with 7 positions matching TRBD1. The length of the CDR3 is 17 residues. V gave up 5 bases and J gave up 0 bases; unmatched junction bases: 7. Germline V CDR1 and CDR2: MNHEY, SMNVEV (reference sequence). In nucleotides, the CDR3 is TGTGCCAGCAGTACCCGACAGGGAGGCTCCTATAATTCACCCCTCCACTTT. It encodes CASSTRQGGSYNSPLHF.

The V gene is TRBV6-5, the J gene TRBJ1-1, with D possibly being TRBD1 (6 bases). Germline V lookup: CDR1 MNHEY, CDR2 SVGAGI. With 7 bases removed from V and 0 bases from J, the gap between germline ends came to 9 bases. There are 13 residues in the CDR3. For the CDR3, the DNA is TGTGCCAGCACCAGGACAGTGAACACTGAAGCTTTCTTT. This sequence encodes CASTRTVNTEAFF.

J is TRBJ1-3 and V is TRBV6-5; D might be TRBD1 (6 bases). Germline V gene data show CDR1 as MNHEY and CDR2 as SVGAGI. This CDR3 has 14 amino acids. Trimming left V 0 bases short and J 3 bases short, with 6 bases between. The CDR3 bases are TGTGCCAGCAGTTACTCGGACAGTGGAAACACCATATATTTT. It translates to CASSYSDSGNTIYF.

The V gene is TRBV11-2, the J gene TRBJ1-4; no clear D gene. This CDR3 has 15 amino acids. CDR1 is SGHAT and CDR2 is FQNNGV in the germline V gene. V was clipped by 7 bases and J by 4 bases, with 16 bases between them. The DNA of the CDR3 is TGTGCCAGCACCAGAGACGGGTCCCTTAATGAAAAACTGTTTTTT. It codes for CASTRDGSLNEKLFF. Full variable domain (rest looked up from reference TRBV11-2 and TRBJ1-4): EAGVAQSPRYKIIEKRQSVAFWCNPISGHATLYWYQQILGQGPKLLIQFQNNGVVDDSQLPKDRFSAERLKGVDSTLKIQPAKLEDSAVYLCASTRDGSLNEKLFFGSGTQLSVL.

The gene calls are TRBV5-1 and TRBJ1-2; D remains ambiguous. The CDR3 length is 15 residues. CDR1 and CDR2 (germline): SGHRS, YFSETQ. Deletions cut 0 bases from V and 3 bases from J, with 12 bases between. The CDR3 DNA reads TGCGCCAGCAGCTTGGCCGGTGAACGGGACTATGGCTACACCTTC. It codes for CASSLAGERDYGYTF.

CDR3 protein: CASSPEGDYSGNTIYF. The CDR3 bases are TGTGCCAGCTCACCAGAGGGAGACTACTCTGGAAACACCATATATTTT. V gene TRBV18 combines with J gene TRBJ1-3, with D unclear. The length of the CDR3 is 16 residues. In germline, CDR1 is KGHSH, CDR2 LQKENI. Trimming took off 2 bases at V and 0 bases at J, with 11 bases between the two ends.

The gene calls are TRBV5-4 and TRBJ1-2; D not certain. Germline lookup yields CDR1 SGHNT and CDR2 YYREEE (reference sequence). This CDR3 is 15 amino acids long. V lost 4 bases and J 5 bases, leaving 18 bases between the germline ends. The CDR3 reads CASSPSDGKFYGYTF. The CDR3 DNA reads TGTGCCAGCAGCCCCTCGGACGGGAAATTTTATGGCTACACCTTC.

This clone occurred once. This sequence joins TRBV7-3 and TRBJ2-1; D is perhaps TRBD1 or TRBD2 (5 bases each). Per germline, CDR1 SGHTA and CDR2 FQGTGA. The length of the CDR3 is 13 residues. Deletions cut 5 bases from V and 7 bases from J, with 12 bases between. CDR3 amino acids: CASSQGPQNEQFF. The CDR3 DNA is TGTGCCAGCAGCCAGGGACCACAAAATGAGCAGTTCTTC.

V is TRBV12-3 or TRBV12-4 and J is TRBJ1-2; TRBD1 might be the D (6 bases). The CDR3 consists of 13 residues. The germline V and J ends were trimmed by 6 bases and 5 bases, with 13 bases remaining between them. CDR3 bases: TGTGCCAGCAGCCCCGCGGGGGCGTATGGCTACACCTTC. Translation gives CASSPAGAYGYTF.

This clone was detected only once. The rearrangement uses TRBV15 and TRBJ2-3; 9 positions agree with TRBD2. Per the germline V gene, CDR1 is LNHNV and CDR2 is YYDKDF (reference sequence). The CDR3 runs 16 residues. V shed 0 bases, J shed 0 bases, and the junction held 1 base outside the gene matches. The CDR3 reads CATSRDLAGSTDTQYF. In nucleotides, the CDR3 is TGTGCCACCAGCAGAGATCTAGCGGGGAGCACAGATACGCAGTATTTT.

CDR3 in DNA: TGTGCCATCAGTGGACAGGAGCCTACTCCTTATGGCTACACCTTC. This encodes CAISGQEPTPYGYTF. The chain is built from TRBV10-3 and TRBJ1-2; TRBD1 might be the D (6 bases). The V and J ends lost 4 bases and 5 bases respectively, with 17 bases between them. Germline values: CDR1 ENHRY, CDR2 SYGVKD. The CDR3 runs to 15 residues.

This rearrangement joins TRBV5-5 to TRBJ1-1; D may be TRBD1 (5 bases). Germline lookup yields CDR1 SGHKS and CDR2 YYEKEE (reference sequence). The CDR3 runs to 15 residues. Trimming took 4 bases from V and 6 from J, leaving 19 bases between them. DNA for the CDR3: TGTGCCAGCAGCCCGGGGGGGATCCTGACCCCTGAAGCTTTCTTT. Residues: CASSPGGILTPEAFF.

The chain uses TRBV7-2 and TRBJ1-6, with 7 positions matching TRBD1. V was clipped by 6 bases and J by 8 bases; unmatched bases: 7. The CDR3 runs 14 residues. The germline V gene encodes CDR1 SGHTA and CDR2 FQGNSA. For the CDR3, the DNA is TGTGCCAGCAGACTAAGACAGGGCGATTCACCCCTCCACTTT. Encoded protein: CASRLRQGDSPLHF. Full variable domain (missing parts from reference TRBV7-2 and TRBJ1-6): GAGVSQSPSNKVTEKGKDVELRCDPISGHTALYWYRQSLGQGLEFLIYFQGNSAPDKSGLPSDRFSAERTGGSVSTLTIQRTQQEDSAVYLCASRLRQGDSPLHFGNGTRLTVT.

This clone has a single count. The V call is TRBV4-2, the J call TRBJ1-6; no clear D. Germline assignment: CDR1 LGHNA and CDR2 YNFKEQ. This CDR3 contains 16 residues. The V end lost 0 bases, the J end lost 9 bases, and 15 bases lay between the germline ends. CDR3 in amino acids: CASSQEGSGYGSPLHF. The CDR3, as DNA: TGTGCCAGCAGCCAAGAAGGGTCCGGGTACGGTTCACCCCTCCACTTT.

This chain connects TRBV7-2 to TRBJ1-5, with a possible D match to TRBD1 (5 bases). The V end lost 1 base, the J end lost 7 bases, and 17 bases lay between the germline ends. Germline loops: CDR1 SGHTA, CDR2 FQGNSA. The CDR3 has 16 residues. DNA of the CDR3: TGTGCCAGCAGCTTAGATGCGGGACCGGGGTGGCAGCCCCAGCATTTT. Its protein product is CASSLDAGPGWQPQHF.

This clone showed up just once. J is TRBJ2-3 and V is TRBV19; no clear D gene. V was clipped by 1 base and J by 4 bases, with 3 bases between them. The CDR3 consists of 12 residues. Per the germline V gene, CDR1 is LNHDA and CDR2 is SQIVND (reference sequence). CDR3 region: CASSIGPDTQYF. DNA for the CDR3: TGTGCCAGTAGTATAGGGCCAGATACGCAGTATTTT.

This clone was detected once. The V call is TRBV3-1 (or the pseudogene TRBV3-2), the J call TRBJ2-2; TRBD2 matches 9 bases. Germline values: CDR1 LGHDT, CDR2 YNNKEL (reference sequence). V shed 3 bases and J 6 bases; nucleotides not matched to a gene: 8. The CDR3 is 16 residues long. In DNA, the CDR3 is TGTGCCAGCAGCCATCCTAGCGGGACTATTTCCGGGGAGCTGTTTTTT. This translates into CASSHPSGTISGELFF.

This chain links TRBV2 with TRBJ1-1; D is undetermined. The CDR3 spans 10 residues. Per germline, CDR1 SNHLY and CDR2 FYNNEI. V lost 8 bases, J lost 4 bases, and 5 bases lay in between. The CDR3 reads CASLGTEAFF. The CDR3 region has the DNA TGTGCCAGCCTTGGCACTGAAGCTTTCTTT.

This chain joins TRBV6-4 and TRBJ2-7, with a possible D match to TRBD2 (5 bases). Germline V gene lookup returns CDR1 MRHNA and CDR2 SNTAGT. V was pared by 4 bases and J by 2 bases, with 9 bases between. The CDR3 has 13 amino acids. CDR3 amino acids: CASSGTGPYEQYF. In nucleotides, the CDR3 is TGTGCCAGCAGTGGGACTGGGCCCTACGAGCAGTACTTC.

The V and J genes are TRBV11-2 and TRBJ1-3, with D uncertain. The CDR3 length is 14 residues. The V gene's germline CDR1 is SGHAT and CDR2 FQNNGV. V lost 4 bases, J lost 0 bases, and 7 bases lay in between. For the CDR3, the DNA is TGTGCCAGCAGCTCGGGAGTCTCTGGAAACACCATATATTTT. Amino acids: CASSSGVSGNTIYF.

The chain combines TRBV2 with TRBJ1-5; D call uncertain. Germline CDR1 reads SNHLY; CDR2 reads FYNNEI. The CDR3 spans 12 residues. V lost 7 bases and J lost 1, with 5 bases in between. CDR3 DNA sequence: TGTGCCAGCATACAGAGCAATCAGCCCCAGCATTTT. Translated, it gives CASIQSNQPQHF.